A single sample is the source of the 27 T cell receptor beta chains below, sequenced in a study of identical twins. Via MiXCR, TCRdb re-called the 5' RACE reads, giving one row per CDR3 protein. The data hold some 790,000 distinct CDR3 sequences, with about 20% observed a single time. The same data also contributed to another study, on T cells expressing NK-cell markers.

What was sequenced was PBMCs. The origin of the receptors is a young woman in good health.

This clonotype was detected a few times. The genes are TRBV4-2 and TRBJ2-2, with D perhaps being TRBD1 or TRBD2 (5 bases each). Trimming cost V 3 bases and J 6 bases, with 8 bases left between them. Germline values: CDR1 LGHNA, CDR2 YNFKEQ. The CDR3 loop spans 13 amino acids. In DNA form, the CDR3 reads TGTGCCAGCAGCCAGGGGGAAGCCGGGGAGCTGTTTTTT. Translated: CASSQGEAGELFF.

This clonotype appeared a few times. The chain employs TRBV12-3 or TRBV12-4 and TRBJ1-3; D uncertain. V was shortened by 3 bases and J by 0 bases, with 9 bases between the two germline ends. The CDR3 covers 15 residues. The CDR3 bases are TGTGCCAGCAGTTTGGGCGGCGTCTCTGGAAACACCATATATTTT. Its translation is CASSLGGVSGNTIYF.

The CDR3 DNA follows: TGCGCCAGCAGGTTTGGGACAGAGAACACCGGGGAGCTGTTTTTT. As protein: CASRFGTENTGELFF. The chain joins TRBV5-1 to TRBJ2-2; 7 bases match TRBD1. Germline loops: CDR1 SGHRS, CDR2 YFSETQ. V shed 5 bases, J shed 1 base, and the junction held 5 bases outside the gene matches. The CDR3 runs to 15 residues.

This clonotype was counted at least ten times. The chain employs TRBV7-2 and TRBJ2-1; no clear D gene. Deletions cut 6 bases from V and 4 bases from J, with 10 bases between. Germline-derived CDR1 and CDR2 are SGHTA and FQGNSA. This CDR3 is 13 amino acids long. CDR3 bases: TGTGCCAGCAGACCCGACGGTTACAATGAGCAGTTCTTC. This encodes CASRPDGYNEQFF.

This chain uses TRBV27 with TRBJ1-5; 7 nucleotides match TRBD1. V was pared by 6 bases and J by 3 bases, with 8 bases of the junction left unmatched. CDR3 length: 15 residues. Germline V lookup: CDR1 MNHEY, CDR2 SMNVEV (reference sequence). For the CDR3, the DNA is TGTGCCAGCAGATACGGACAGGCCCTCAATCAGCCCCAGCATTTT. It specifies CASRYGQALNQPQHF.

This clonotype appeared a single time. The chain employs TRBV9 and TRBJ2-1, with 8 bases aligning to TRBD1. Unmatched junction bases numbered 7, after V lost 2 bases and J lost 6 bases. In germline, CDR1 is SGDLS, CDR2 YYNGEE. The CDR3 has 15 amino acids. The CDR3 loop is CASSVSGGEGNEQFF. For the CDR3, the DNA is TGTGCCAGCAGCGTCTCAGGGGGCGAAGGCAATGAGCAGTTCTTC.

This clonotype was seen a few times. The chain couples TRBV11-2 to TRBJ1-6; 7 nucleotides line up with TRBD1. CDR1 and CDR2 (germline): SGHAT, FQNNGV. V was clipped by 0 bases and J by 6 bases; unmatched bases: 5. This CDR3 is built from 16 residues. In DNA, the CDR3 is TGTGCCAGCAGCTTAGAACCCGGGACAGTTAATTCACCCCTCCACTTT. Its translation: CASSLEPGTVNSPLHF.

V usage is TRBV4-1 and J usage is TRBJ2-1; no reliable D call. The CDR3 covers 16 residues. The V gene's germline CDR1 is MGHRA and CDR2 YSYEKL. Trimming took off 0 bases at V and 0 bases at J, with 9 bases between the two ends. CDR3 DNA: TGCGCCAGCAGCCAAGATTCCGTGAGCTCCTACAATGAGCAGTTCTTC. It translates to CASSQDSVSSYNEQFF.

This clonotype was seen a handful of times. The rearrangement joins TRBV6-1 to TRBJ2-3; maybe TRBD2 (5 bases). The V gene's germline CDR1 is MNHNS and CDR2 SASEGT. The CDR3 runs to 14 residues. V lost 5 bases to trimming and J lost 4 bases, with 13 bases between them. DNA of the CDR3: TGTGCCAGCAGTCCGGGAACCGCCGCAGATACGCAGTATTTT. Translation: CASSPGTAADTQYF.

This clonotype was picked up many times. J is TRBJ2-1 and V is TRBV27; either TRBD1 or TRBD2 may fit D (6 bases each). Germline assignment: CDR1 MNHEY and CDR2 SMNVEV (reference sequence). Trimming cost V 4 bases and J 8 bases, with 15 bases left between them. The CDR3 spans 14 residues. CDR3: CASSSRRGADEQFF. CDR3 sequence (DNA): TGTGCCAGCAGTTCCAGGAGGGGGGCGGATGAGCAGTTCTTC.

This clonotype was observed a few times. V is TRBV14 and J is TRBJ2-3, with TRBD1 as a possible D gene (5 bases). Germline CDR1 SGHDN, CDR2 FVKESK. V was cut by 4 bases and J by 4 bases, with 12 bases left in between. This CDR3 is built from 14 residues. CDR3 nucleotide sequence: TGTGCCAGCAGCCCCGGACATACCGCAGATACGCAGTATTTT. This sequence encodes CASSPGHTADTQYF. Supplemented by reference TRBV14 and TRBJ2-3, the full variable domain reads EAGVTQFPSHSVIEKGQTVTLRCDPISGHDNLYWYRRVMGKEIKFLLHFVKESKQDESGMPNNRFLAERTGGTYSTLKVQPAELEDSGVYFCASSPGHTADTQYFGPGTRLTVL.

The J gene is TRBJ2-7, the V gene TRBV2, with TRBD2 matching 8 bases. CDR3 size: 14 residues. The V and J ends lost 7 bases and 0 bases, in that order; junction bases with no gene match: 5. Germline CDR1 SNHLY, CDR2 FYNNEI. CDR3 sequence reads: CASKLAGSSYEQYF. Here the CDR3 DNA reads TGTGCCAGCAAATTAGCGGGAAGCTCCTACGAGCAGTACTTC.

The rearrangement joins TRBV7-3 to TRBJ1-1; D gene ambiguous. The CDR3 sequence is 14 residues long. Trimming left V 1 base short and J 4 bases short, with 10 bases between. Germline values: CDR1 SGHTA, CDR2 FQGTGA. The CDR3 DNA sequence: TGTGCCAGCAGCTTAATAGCCCGGGGCACTGAAGCTTTCTTT. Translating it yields CASSLIARGTEAFF.

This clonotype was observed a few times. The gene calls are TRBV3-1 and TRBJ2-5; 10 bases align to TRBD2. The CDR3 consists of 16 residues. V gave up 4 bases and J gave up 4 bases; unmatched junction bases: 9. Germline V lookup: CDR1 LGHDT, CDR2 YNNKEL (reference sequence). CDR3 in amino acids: CASSLQLAGRGETQYF. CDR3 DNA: TGTGCCAGCAGCCTCCAACTAGCGGGGAGAGGAGAGACCCAGTACTTC.

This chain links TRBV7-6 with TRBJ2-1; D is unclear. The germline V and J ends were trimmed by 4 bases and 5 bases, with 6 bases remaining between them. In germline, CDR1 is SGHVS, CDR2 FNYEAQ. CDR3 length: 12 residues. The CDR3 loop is CASSSFNNEQFF. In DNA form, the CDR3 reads TGTGCCAGCAGCTCATTCAACAATGAGCAGTTCTTC.

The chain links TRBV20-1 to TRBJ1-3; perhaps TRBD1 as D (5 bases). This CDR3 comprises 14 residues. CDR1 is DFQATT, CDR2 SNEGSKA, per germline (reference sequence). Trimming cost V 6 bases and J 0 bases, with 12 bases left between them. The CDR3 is CSAMGPSSGNTIYF. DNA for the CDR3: TGCAGTGCCATGGGGCCGAGCTCTGGAAACACCATATATTTT.

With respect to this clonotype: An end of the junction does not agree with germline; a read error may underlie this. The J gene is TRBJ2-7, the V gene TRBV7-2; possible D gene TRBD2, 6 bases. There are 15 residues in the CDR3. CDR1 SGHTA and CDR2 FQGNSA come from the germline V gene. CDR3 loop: CASSFLLAPTYERYF. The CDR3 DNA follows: TGTGCCAGCAGCTTCTTGCTAGCGCCCACCTACGAGCGGTACTTC.

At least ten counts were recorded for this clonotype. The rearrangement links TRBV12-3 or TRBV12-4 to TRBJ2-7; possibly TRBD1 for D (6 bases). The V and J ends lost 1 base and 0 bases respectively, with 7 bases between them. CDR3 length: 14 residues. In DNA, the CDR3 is TGTGCCAGCAGTTTAGTCAGGGGCTCCTACGAGCAGTACTTC. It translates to CASSLVRGSYEQYF.

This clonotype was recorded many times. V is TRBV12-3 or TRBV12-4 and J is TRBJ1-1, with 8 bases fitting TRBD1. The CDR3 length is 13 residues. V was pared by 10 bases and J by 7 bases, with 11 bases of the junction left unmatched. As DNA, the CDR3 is TGTGCCACTACTGGACAGGGCTTTGATGAAGCTTTCTTT. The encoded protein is CATTGQGFDEAFF.

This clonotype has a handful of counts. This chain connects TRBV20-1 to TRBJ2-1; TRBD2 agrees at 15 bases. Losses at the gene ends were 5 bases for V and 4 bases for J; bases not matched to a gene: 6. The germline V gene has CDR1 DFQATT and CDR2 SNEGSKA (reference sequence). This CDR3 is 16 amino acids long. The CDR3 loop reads CSASPGLAGGYNEQFF. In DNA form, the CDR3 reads TGCAGTGCTTCGCCGGGACTAGCGGGAGGTTACAATGAGCAGTTCTTC.

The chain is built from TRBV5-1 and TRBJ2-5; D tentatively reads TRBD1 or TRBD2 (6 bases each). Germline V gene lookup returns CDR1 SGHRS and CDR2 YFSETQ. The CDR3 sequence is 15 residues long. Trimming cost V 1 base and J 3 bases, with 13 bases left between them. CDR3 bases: TGCGCCAGCAGCTTGACAGGGAGGCGAAAAGAGACCCAGTACTTC. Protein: CASSLTGRRKETQYF.

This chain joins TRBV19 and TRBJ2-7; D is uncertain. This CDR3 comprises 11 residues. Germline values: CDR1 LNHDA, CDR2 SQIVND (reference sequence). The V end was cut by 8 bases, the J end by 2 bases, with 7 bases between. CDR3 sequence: CASGQAYEQYF. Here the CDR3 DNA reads TGTGCCAGTGGGCAGGCCTACGAGCAGTACTTC.

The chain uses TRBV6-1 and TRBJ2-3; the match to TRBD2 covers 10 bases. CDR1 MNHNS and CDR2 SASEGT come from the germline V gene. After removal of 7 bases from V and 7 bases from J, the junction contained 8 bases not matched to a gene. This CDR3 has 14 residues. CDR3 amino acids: CASTLAGEKNTQYF. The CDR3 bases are TGTGCCAGCACTCTAGCGGGGGAGAAAAATACGCAGTATTTT.

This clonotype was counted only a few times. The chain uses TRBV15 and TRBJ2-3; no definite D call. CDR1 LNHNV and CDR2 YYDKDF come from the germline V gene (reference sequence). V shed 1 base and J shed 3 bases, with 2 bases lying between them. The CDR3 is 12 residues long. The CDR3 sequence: CATSRATDTQYF. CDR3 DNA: TGTGCCACCAGCAGAGCGACAGATACGCAGTATTTT.

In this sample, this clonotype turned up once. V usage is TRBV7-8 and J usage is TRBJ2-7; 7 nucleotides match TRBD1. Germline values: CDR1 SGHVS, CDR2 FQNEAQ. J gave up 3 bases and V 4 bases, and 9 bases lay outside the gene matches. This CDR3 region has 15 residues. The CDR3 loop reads CASSSRDSGGYEQYF. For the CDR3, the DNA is TGTGCCAGCAGCTCTAGGGACAGCGGAGGCTACGAGCAGTACTTC.

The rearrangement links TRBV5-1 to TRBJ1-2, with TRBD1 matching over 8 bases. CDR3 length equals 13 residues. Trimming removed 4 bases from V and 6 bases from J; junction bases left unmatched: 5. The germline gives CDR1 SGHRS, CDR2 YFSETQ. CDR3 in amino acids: CASSQGQEDGYTF. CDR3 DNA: TGCGCCAGCAGCCAGGGACAGGAGGATGGCTACACCTTC.

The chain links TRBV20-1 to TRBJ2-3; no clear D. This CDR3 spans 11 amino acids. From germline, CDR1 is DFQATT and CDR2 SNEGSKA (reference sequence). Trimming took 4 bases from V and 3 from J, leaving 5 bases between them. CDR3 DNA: TGCAGTGCTAAGAGGACAGATACGCAGTATTTT. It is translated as CSAKRTDTQYF.